Shown below are 23 T cell receptor beta chains from a single sample sequenced in a study of blood T cell repertoires in COVID-19. Clones were sequenced by immunoSEQ multiplex PCR, and TCRdb holds only the in-frame ones, with some missing. The data hold 200,000 to 250,000 clones, with approximately 80% observed a single time. Sequencing input: PBMCs or T cells enriched from blood (not recorded which). Every receptor here comes from a man between 40 and 49 years old who had recovered from COVID-19.

The chain uses TRBV29-1 and TRBJ1-1, with 9 bases lining up with TRBD1. The CDR3 sequence is 15 residues long. With V trimmed by 6 bases and J by 7 bases, 15 bases remained unmatched. In germline, CDR1 is SQVTM, CDR2 ANQGSEA. The CDR3 region is CSVGSIGTGRIEAFF. The CDR3 DNA follows: TGCAGCGTGGGATCCATCGGGACAGGGAGGATTGAAGCTTTCTTT.

J is TRBJ2-5 and V is TRBV29-1, with a possible D match to TRBD2 (6 bases). The CDR3 length is 14 residues. Germline V lookup: CDR1 SQVTM, CDR2 ANQGSEA. V was pared by 8 bases and J by 2 bases, with 18 bases between. CDR3 amino acids: CSSRREIGQETQYF. The CDR3 DNA sequence: TGCAGCAGCCGACGGGAGATTGGGCAAGAGACCCAGTACTTC.

This chain joins TRBV7-6 and TRBJ1-1, with TRBD1 matching 7 bases. V was pared by 5 bases and J by 0 bases, with 3 bases of the junction left unmatched. The V gene's germline CDR1 is SGHVS and CDR2 FNYEAQ. The CDR3 contains 14 residues. The CDR3 nucleotides are TGTGCCAGCAGCCTCAGGGGGATGAACACTGAAGCTTTCTTT. Translating gives CASSLRGMNTEAFF.

This chain joins TRBV6-6 and TRBJ1-5; the D is unclear. Germline V gives CDR1 MNHNY, CDR2 SVGAGI (reference sequence). This CDR3 spans 15 amino acids. V lost 6 bases to trimming and J lost 8 bases, with 20 bases between them. The CDR3 DNA reads TGTGCCAGCAGCCCCGGTGGTGGGAGTAGAGAGCCCCAGCATTTT. This encodes CASSPGGGSREPQHF.

V is TRBV6-5 and J is TRBJ2-4; the match to TRBD2 covers 9 bases. In germline, CDR1 is MNHEY, CDR2 SVGAGI. The V segment lost 0 bases and the J segment 11 bases; nucleotides outside the gene matches: 5. The CDR3 runs 14 residues. CDR3 nucleotide sequence: TGTGCCAGCAGTTACTCGTTAGCGGGAGATTTTCAGTACTTC. This encodes CASSYSLAGDFQYF.

V usage is TRBV5-1 and J usage is TRBJ1-2; 7 bases align to TRBD1. Per the germline V gene, CDR1 is SGHRS and CDR2 is YFSETQ. This CDR3 is 15 amino acids long. With 6 bases clipped from V and 7 bases from J, the junction kept 15 bases outside the gene matches. The CDR3 here is CASKAQGGDVSGYTF. In DNA, the CDR3 is TGCGCCAGCAAGGCCCAAGGGGGCGATGTGAGTGGCTACACCTTC.

This chain connects TRBV5-4 to TRBJ2-1; D possibly corresponds to TRBD1 (7 bases). The CDR3 is made up of 17 amino acids. The V end was cut by 0 bases, the J end by 3 bases, with 16 bases between. Germline CDR1 and CDR2: SGHNT and YYREEE (reference sequence). CDR3 region: CASSLGGDSLLYNEQFF. The CDR3 DNA reads TGTGCCAGCAGCTTGGGGGGGGACAGTCTCCTCTACAATGAGCAGTTCTTC. Complete variable domain (other parts from reference TRBV5-4 and TRBJ2-1): ETGVTQSPTHLIKTRGQQVTLRCSSQSGHNTVSWYQQALGQGPQFIFQYYREEENGRGNFPPRFSGLQFPNYSSELNVNALELDDSALYLCASSLGGDSLLYNEQFFGPGTRLTVL.

This sequence joins TRBV12-5 and TRBJ1-5; 8 bases are a match to TRBD1. The CDR3 loop spans 15 amino acids. In germline, CDR1 is LGHNT, CDR2 FRNRAP. After removal of 2 bases from V and 7 bases from J, the junction contained 7 bases not matched to a gene. The CDR3 loop reads CASGLSSGGGQPQHF. CDR3 bases: TGTGCTAGTGGTTTGTCATCAGGGGGCGGACAGCCCCAGCATTTT.

V gene TRBV5-1 combines with J gene TRBJ2-5; perhaps TRBD2 as D (6 bases). This CDR3 comprises 15 residues. Germline lookup yields CDR1 SGHRS and CDR2 YFSETQ. Trimming pared 8 bases from V and 1 base from J, leaving 18 bases between. The CDR3 spells CASTRLVGSQETQYF. The CDR3 DNA follows: TGCGCCAGTACGAGACTAGTGGGGTCCCAAGAGACCCAGTACTTC.

The chain has TRBV6-5 and TRBJ2-7, with 12 bases lining up with TRBD1. Germline V gives CDR1 MNHEY, CDR2 SVGAGI. V was clipped by 8 bases and J by 6 bases; unmatched bases: 2. The CDR3 length is 12 residues. CDR3 DNA sequence: TGTGCCAGCGGGACAGGGGGCGCCGAGCAGTACTTC. This translates into CASGTGGAEQYF.

This chain uses TRBV4-2 with TRBJ2-3, with 9 bases lining up with TRBD2. Trimming took 1 base from V and 4 from J; bases not matched to a gene: 15. CDR1 and CDR2 (germline): LGHNA, YNFKEQ. The CDR3 runs to 19 residues. The CDR3 sequence: CASSQGNPSGTSGADTQYF. In DNA, the CDR3 is TGTGCCAGCAGCCAAGGGAACCCTAGCGGGACCTCCGGCGCAGATACGCAGTATTTT.

This clone has just a few counts. The chain has TRBV19 and TRBJ1-1, with 8 bases matching TRBD1. This CDR3 spans 14 amino acids. Losses at the gene ends were 5 bases for V and 1 base for J; bases not matched to a gene: 3. Germline values: CDR1 LNHDA, CDR2 SQIVND (reference sequence). CDR3 in DNA: TGTGCCAGTAGTGCCGGGACAGGGAACACTGAAGCTTTCTTT. Translating it yields CASSAGTGNTEAFF.

The chain uses TRBV6-5 and TRBJ2-1; no clear D. This CDR3 comprises 16 residues. Germline lookup yields CDR1 MNHEY and CDR2 SVGAGI. Trimming stripped 0 bases from V and 2 bases from J, with 11 bases between. The chain's CDR3 is CASSYSSHYPYNEQFF. As DNA, the CDR3 is TGTGCCAGCAGTTACTCGAGCCACTACCCCTACAATGAGCAGTTCTTC.

The V gene is TRBV28, the J gene TRBJ1-2; a weak D match, TRBD1 (5 bases). The CDR3 is 11 residues long. V gave up 11 bases and J gave up 2 bases, with 9 bases separating them. Germline V gene sequence: CDR1 MDHEN, CDR2 SYDVKM. The CDR3 region is CAAQGNYGYTF. For the CDR3, the DNA is TGTGCCGCCCAGGGAAACTATGGCTACACCTTC.

The chain links TRBV4-1 to TRBJ1-1; TRBD1 is a possible D gene (5 bases). The CDR3 covers 15 residues. Germline assignment: CDR1 MGHRA and CDR2 YSYEKL. Deletions cut 0 bases from V and 8 bases from J, with 16 bases between. This CDR3 reads CASSQEFDSLLEAFF. CDR3 DNA: TGCGCCAGCAGCCAAGAGTTCGACAGCTTACTCGAAGCTTTCTTT.

The chain recombines TRBV7-3 with TRBJ1-1; TRBD1 aligns across 12 bases. CDR3 length: 17 amino acids. Per germline, CDR1 SGHTA and CDR2 FQGTGA. With 6 bases clipped from V and 1 base from J, the junction kept 9 bases outside the gene matches. The CDR3 DNA reads as TGTGCCAGCAGATCGCCGGGGACAGGGGGCGCGAACACTGAAGCTTTCTTT. The encoded protein is CASRSPGTGGANTEAFF.

This clone was recorded a few times. The chain combines TRBV27 with TRBJ1-2, with D tentatively TRBD1 (5 bases). CDR3 length: 13 residues. Germline values: CDR1 MNHEY, CDR2 SMNVEV (reference sequence). Trimming took 6 bases from V and 7 from J, leaving 15 bases between them. DNA of the CDR3: TGTGCCAGCAGCGTTATCGGGGGTGGTGGCTACACCTTC. It specifies CASSVIGGGGYTF.

This clone was seen a few times. The chain couples TRBV2 to TRBJ2-7, with TRBD2 matching 7 bases. Per germline, CDR1 SNHLY and CDR2 FYNNEI. This CDR3 region has 18 residues. V lost 6 bases and J lost 7; bases outside the gene matches: 24. The DNA for the CDR3 is TGTGCCAGCAGCGCGACCGACTACGCGCGCGGGAGAGATCGTGAGCAGTACTTC. Encoded protein: CASSATDYARGRDREQYF.

This clone was seen many times. The chain links TRBV21-1 to TRBJ2-7; no check of the table's D call, TRBD2, against the DNA was made. TRBV21-1 is described as a pseudogene. The CDR3 spans 15 residues. Here the CDR3 DNA reads TGTGCCAGCAGCGCCCACCTTTTTACTCCCTACGAGCAGTACTTC. The encoded protein is CASSAHLFTPYEQYF.

The V call is TRBV24-1, the J call TRBJ2-7, with D possibly TRBD1 on 5 matching bases. This CDR3 has 16 amino acids. Trimming removed 0 bases at V and 3 bases at J, with 14 bases between. Germline CDR1 KGHDR, CDR2 SFDVKD. In nucleotides, the CDR3 is TGTGCCACCAGTGATTTGTGGCAGGGCGTTAACTACGAGCAGTACTTC. Translating gives CATSDLWQGVNYEQYF.

This rearrangement joins TRBV5-1 to TRBJ2-7; TRBD1 aligns across 7 bases. This CDR3 comprises 14 residues. V was pared by 2 bases and J by 2 bases, with 4 bases of the junction left unmatched. CDR1 SGHRS and CDR2 YFSETQ come from the germline V gene. CDR3 sequence (DNA): TGCGCCAGCAGCTTATCGGGACAGACCTACGAGCAGTACTTC. The encoded protein is CASSLSGQTYEQYF. Looking up the rest from reference TRBV5-1 and TRBJ2-7 gives the full variable domain: KAGVTQTPRYLIKTRGQQVTLSCSPISGHRSVSWYQQTPGQGLQFLFEYFSETQRNKGNFPGRFSGRQFSNSRSEMNVSTLELGDSALYLCASSLSGQTYEQYFGPGTRLTVT.

The chain uses TRBV28 and TRBJ2-2, with 8 bases aligning to TRBD2. The V and J ends lost 5 bases and 1 base, in that order; junction bases with no gene match: 12. CDR3 length: 18 amino acids. CDR1 MDHEN and CDR2 SYDVKM come from the germline V gene. For the CDR3, the DNA is TGTGCCAGCAGTCCAAGTAGCGGGGACGGAGGGAACACCGGGGAGCTGTTTTTT. Translated, it gives CASSPSSGDGGNTGELFF.

The chain uses TRBV4-1 and TRBJ1-2; D might be TRBD1 (5 bases). The germline V and J ends were trimmed by 0 bases and 2 bases, with 7 bases remaining between them. Germline CDR1 reads MGHRA; CDR2 reads YSYEKL. CDR3 length: 14 residues. Here the CDR3 reads CASSQDRGNYGYTF. The DNA of the CDR3 is TGCGCCAGCAGCCAAGATAGGGGAAACTATGGCTACACCTTC.